This T cell receptor (beta chain) was captured by sequencing in a study of blood T cell repertoires in COVID-19. Overall study: COVID-19 samples from acute and convalescent phases originated in the United States, Italy and Spain.

V lost 4 bases and J lost 4, with 20 bases in between. CDR3 length equals 16 residues. Germline CDR1 SGDLS, CDR2 YYNGEE. Two negative PCRs, clearance, or symptom resolution were required of recovered Cohort 3 donors. Original methodology: It was from reference gene primer amplification that nucleated cell counts were estimated. Sequenced by immunoSEQ multiplex PCR; TCRdb stores in-frame clones only, minus some. V and J calls and clone size are copied from that table; D and trimming were computed from the DNA. The table has 180,000 or so clones, roughly 88% seen once. The chain combines TRBV9 with TRBJ1-2; D gene unclear. Sample: PBMCs or T cells enriched from blood (not recorded which). The TCR originated in a woman aged 55-69 years who had recovered from COVID-19. The CDR3 loop reads CASSLLLSAGSYGYTF. CDR3 in DNA: TGTGCCAGCAGCCTGCTCCTTAGCGCAGGCTCCTATGGCTACACCTTC.